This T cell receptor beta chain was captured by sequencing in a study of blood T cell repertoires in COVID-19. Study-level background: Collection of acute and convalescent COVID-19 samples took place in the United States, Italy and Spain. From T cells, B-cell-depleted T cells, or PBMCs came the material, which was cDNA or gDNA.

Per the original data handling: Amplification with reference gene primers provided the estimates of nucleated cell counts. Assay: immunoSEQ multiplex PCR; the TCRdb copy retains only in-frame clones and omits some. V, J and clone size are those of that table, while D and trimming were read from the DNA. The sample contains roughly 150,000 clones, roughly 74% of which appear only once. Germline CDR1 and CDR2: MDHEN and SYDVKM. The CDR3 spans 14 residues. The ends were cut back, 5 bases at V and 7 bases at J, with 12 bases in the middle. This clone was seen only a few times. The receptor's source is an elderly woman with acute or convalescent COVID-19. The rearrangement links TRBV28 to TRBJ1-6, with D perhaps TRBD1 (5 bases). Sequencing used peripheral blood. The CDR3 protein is CASSPRNRNSPLHF. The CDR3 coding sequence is TGTGCCAGCAGTCCCCGCAACAGGAATTCACCCCTCCACTTT.